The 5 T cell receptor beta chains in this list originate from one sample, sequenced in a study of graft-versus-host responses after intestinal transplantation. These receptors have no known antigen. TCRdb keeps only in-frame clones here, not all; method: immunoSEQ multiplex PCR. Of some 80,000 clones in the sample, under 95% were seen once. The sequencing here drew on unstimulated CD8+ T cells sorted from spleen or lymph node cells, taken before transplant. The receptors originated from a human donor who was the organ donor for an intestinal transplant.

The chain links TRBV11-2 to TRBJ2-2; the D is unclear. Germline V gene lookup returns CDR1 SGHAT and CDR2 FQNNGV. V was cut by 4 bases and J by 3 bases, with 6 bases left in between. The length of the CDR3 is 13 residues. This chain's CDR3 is CASSYGHTGELFF. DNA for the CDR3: TGTGCCAGCAGCTACGGGCACACCGGGGAGCTGTTTTTT. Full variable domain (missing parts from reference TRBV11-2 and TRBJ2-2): EAGVAQSPRYKIIEKRQSVAFWCNPISGHATLYWYQQILGQGPKLLIQFQNNGVVDDSQLPKDRFSAERLKGVDSTLKIQPAKLEDSAVYLCASSYGHTGELFFGEGSRLTVL.

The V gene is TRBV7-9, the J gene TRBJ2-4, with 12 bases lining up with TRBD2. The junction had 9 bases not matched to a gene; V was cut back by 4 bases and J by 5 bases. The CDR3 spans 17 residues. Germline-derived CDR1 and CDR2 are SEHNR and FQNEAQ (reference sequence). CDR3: CASSSASSGGAQNIQYF. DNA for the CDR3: TGTGCCAGCAGCTCTGCTTCTAGCGGGGGGGCACAAAACATTCAGTACTTC.

The CDR3: CASSYSKGVGGNTIYF. In DNA, the CDR3 is TGTGCCAGCAGTTACTCGAAAGGGGTCGGTGGAAACACCATATATTTT. The V and J genes are TRBV6-5 and TRBJ1-3; D may be TRBD1 (5 bases). The length of the CDR3 is 16 residues. The V gene lost 0 bases and the J gene lost 3 bases, with 12 bases spanning the gap. CDR1 and CDR2 (germline): MNHEY, SVGAGI.

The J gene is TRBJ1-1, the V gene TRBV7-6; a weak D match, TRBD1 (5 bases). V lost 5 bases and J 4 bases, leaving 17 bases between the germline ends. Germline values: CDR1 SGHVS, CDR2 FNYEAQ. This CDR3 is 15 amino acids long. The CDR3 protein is CASSEGPAGSTEAFF. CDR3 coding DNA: TGTGCCAGCAGCGAGGGACCCGCAGGAAGCACTGAAGCTTTCTTT.

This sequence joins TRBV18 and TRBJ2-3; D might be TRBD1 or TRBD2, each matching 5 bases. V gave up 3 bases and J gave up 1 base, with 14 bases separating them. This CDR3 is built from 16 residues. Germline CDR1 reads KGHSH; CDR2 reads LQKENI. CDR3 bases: TGTGCCAGCTCACCGAGCTTGGGACGCCGCACAGATACGCAGTATTTT. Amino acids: CASSPSLGRRTDTQYF.